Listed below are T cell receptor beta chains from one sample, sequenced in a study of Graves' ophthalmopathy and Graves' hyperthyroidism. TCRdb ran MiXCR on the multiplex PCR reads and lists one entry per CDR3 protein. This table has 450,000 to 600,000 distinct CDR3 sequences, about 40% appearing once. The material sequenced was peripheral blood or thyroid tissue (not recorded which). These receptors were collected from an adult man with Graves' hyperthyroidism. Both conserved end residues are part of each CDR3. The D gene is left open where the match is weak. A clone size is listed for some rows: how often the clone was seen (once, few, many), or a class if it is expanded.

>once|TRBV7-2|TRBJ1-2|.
TGTGCCAGCAGCTTAGTTGGGCAGGGGTTTTCGGGCTACACCTTC
CASSLVGQGFSGYTF
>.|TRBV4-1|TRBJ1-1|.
TGCGCCAGCAGCCAAGATGGGGCACCAGCGTTTGAAGCTTTCTTT
CASSQDGAPAFEAFF
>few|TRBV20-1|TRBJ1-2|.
TGCAGTGCTAGAGTCAGGGGAGCATATGGCTACACCTTC
CSARVRGAYGYTF
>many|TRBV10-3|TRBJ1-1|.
TGTGCCATCAGGGTATCAATGAACACTGAAGCTTTCTTT
CAIRVSMNTEAFF
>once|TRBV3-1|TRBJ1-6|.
TGTGCCAGCAGCCATGAGGGTTCACCCCTCCACTTT
CASSHEGSPLHF
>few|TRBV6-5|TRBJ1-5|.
TGTGCCAGCAGTTTATCGGTCAGAGGCAATCAGCCCCAGCATTTT
CASSLSVRGNQPQHF
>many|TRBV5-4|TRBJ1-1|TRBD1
TGTGCCAGCAGCTTCGGACAGGGGGGGACTGAAGCTTTCTTT
CASSFGQGGTEAFF
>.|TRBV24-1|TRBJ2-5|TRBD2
TGTGCCACCAGTGATCAAGCGGGGGTAGAAGAGACCCAGTACTTC
CATSDQAGVEETQYF
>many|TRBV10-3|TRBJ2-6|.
TGTGCCATCAGTGAGTCGTGGCCAGCTGGGGCCAACGTCCTGACTTTC
CAISESWPAGANVLTF
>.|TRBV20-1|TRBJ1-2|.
TGCAGTGCCAGCAGTTTAGGAGCTAACTATGGCTACACCTTC
CSASSLGANYGYTF
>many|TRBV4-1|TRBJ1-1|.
TGCGCCAGCAGCCAAGAGAAGAGGGGAGGAGTTGAAGCTTTCTTT
CASSQEKRGGVEAFF
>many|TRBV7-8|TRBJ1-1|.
TGTGCCAGCAGCTTGTGGGTGAGCACTGAAGCTTTCTTT
CASSLWVSTEAFF
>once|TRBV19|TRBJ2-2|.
TGTGCCACCAGTTTAGACGGAGCGAACACCGGGGAGCTGTTTTTT
CATSLDGANTGELFF
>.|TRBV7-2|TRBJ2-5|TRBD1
TGTGCCAGCAGCTGGGGACAGGAAAGCCAAGAGACCCAGTACTTC
CASSWGQESQETQYF
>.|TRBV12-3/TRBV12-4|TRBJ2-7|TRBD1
TGTGCCAGCAAACGGGACAGCGACAATGAGCAGTACTTC
CASKRDSDNEQYF
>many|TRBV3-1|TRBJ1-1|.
TGTGCCAGCAGCCAAGGAGTCGGTTTGGGGTCGAACACTGAAGCTTTCTTT
CASSQGVGLGSNTEAFF
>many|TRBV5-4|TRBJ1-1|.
TGTGCCAGCAGCTTCGACAGGGAAGCTTTCTTT
CASSFDREAFF
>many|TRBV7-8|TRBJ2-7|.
TGTGCCAGCAGCTTTTGGTACTCCTACGAGCAGTACTTC
CASSFWYSYEQYF
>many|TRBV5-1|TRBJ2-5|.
TGCGCCAGCAGCGGGGGGACGACCCAAGAGACCCAGTACTTC
CASSGGTTQETQYF
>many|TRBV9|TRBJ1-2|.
TGTGCCAGCAGCGCTTTGGACTATGGCTACACCTTC
CASSALDYGYTF
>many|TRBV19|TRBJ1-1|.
TGTGCCAGTAGTATGAGGGCTGAAGCTTTCTTT
CASSMRAEAFF
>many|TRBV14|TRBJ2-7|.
TGTGCCAGCAGCTTTCAGGGTCCCGCCTACGAGCAGTACTTC
CASSFQGPAYEQYF
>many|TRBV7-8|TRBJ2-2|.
TGTGCCAGCAGCTTAGTTTTGGGGAACACCGGGGAGCTGTTTTTT
CASSLVLGNTGELFF
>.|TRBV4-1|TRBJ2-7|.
TGCGCCAGCAGCCACCCGGGACGGGCTGAGCAGTACTTC
CASSHPGRAEQYF
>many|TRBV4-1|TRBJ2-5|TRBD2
TGCGCCAGCAGCCGGGAGGGGCTGCAAGAGACCCAGTACTTC
CASSREGLQETQYF
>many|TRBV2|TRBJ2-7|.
TGTGCCACCACCGGACAGACCTCCTACGAGCAGTACTTC
CATTGQTSYEQYF
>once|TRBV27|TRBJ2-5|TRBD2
TGTGCCAGCAGTTTATGGGGGGGAAAGACCCAGTACTTC
CASSLWGGKTQYF
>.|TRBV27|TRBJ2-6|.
TGTGCCAGCAGTTTGGCCCGCTCTGGGGCCAACGTCCTGACTTTC
CASSLARSGANVLTF
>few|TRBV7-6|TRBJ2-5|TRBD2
TGTGCCAGCAGCTTAGGGGCCATGGCGGGAGGGTTCCAAGAGACCCAGTACTTC
CASSLGAMAGGFQETQYF
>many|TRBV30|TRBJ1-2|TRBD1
TGTGCCTGCCCCTCGACAGGGAACTATGGCTACACCTTC
CACPSTGNYGYTF
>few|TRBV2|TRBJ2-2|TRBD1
TGTGCCAGCAGTGAACCCGACAGGGGGGCTATATGGAACACCGGGGAGCTGTTTTTT
CASSEPDRGAIWNTGELFF
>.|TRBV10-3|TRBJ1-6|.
TGTGCCATCAGTACAGGGCGTTCGGGCATTATTTCACCCCTCCACTTT
CAISTGRSGIISPLHF
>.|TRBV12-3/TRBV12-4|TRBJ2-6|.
TGTGCCAGCAGTAACACCTTCCGGGACGGATACTCTGGGGCCAACGTCCTGACTTTC
CASSNTFRDGYSGANVLTF
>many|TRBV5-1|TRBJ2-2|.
TGCGCCAGCAGCTTGGTTCTCGCCGGGGAGCTGTTTTTT
CASSLVLAGELFF
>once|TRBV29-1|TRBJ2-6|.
TGCAGCGTCAGAGGCACTGGGGCCAACGTCCTGACTTTC
CSVRGTGANVLTF
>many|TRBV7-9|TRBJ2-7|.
TGTGCCAGCCTCAGGGGCTACGAGCAGTACTTC
CASLRGYEQYF
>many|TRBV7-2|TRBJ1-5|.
TGTGCCAGCAGCTTAGGACCGGCGGGAAATCAGCCCCAGCATTTT
CASSLGPAGNQPQHF
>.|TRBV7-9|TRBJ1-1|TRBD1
TGTGCCAGCAGCCTCGACAGGGGAGGCCAAAACACTGAAGCTTTCTTT
CASSLDRGGQNTEAFF
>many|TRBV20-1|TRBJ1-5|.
TGCAGTGCAGGAAGCGGAAGCAATCAGCCCCAGCATTTT
CSAGSGSNQPQHF
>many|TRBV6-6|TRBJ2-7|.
TGTGCCAGCAGTTCCTCCGGGGGCGAGCAGTACTTC
CASSSSGGEQYF
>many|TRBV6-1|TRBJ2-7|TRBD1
TGTGCCAGCCGCCGTATGATGACAGGGGCCTACGAGCAGTACTTC
CASRRMMTGAYEQYF
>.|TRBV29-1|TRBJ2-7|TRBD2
TGCAGCGTTGAAGTCGGGGGGGACTACGAGCAGTACTTC
CSVEVGGDYEQYF
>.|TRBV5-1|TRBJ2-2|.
TGCGCCAGCAGTCTCCAACCGCGTCGGGCAGGGGAGCTGTTTTTT
CASSLQPRRAGELFF
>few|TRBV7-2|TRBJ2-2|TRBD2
TGTGCCAGCAGCCGGGGGGGTGCCGGGGAGCTGTTTTTT
CASSRGGAGELFF
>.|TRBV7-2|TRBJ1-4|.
TGTGCCTGGAGTAGACAACTACTTAATGAAAAACTGTTTTTT
CAWSRQLLNEKLFF
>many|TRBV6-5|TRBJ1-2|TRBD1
TGTGCCAGCAGTTACGGGGGGAGGACAGGGAACTATGGCTACACCTTC
CASSYGGRTGNYGYTF
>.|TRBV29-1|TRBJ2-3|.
TGCGGCAGCGGCGGTGGGACTAGCACAGATACGCAGTATTTT
CGSGGGTSTDTQYF
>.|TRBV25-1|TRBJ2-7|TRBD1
TGTGCCAGCAGTGAATGGACAGGGGGCGCTGAGCAGTACTTC
CASSEWTGGAEQYF
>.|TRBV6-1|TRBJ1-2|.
TGTGCCAGCAGCGCCGGGATCCGGGGCTATGGCTACACCTTC
CASSAGIRGYGYTF
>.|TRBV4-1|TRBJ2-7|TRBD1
TGCGCCAGCAGCCAAGAGGGGACAGGGGGAAGCTACGAGCAGTACTTC
CASSQEGTGGSYEQYF
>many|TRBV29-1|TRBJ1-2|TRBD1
TGCAGCGTTGAAGATGACAGGGGTGGCTATGGCTACACCTTC
CSVEDDRGGYGYTF
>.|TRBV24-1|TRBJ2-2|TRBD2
TGTGCCACCAGTGACACCAGACTAGCGGCCGGGGAGCTGTTTTTT
CATSDTRLAAGELFF
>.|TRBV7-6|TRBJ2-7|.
TGTGCCAGCAGCTTAGATGGGACAACTAACTATGGCTACGAGCAGTACTTC
CASSLDGTTNYGYEQYF
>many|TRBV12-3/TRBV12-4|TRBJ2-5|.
TGTGCCAGCAGTACCGACAGAGAACAAGAGACCCAGTACTTC
CASSTDREQETQYF
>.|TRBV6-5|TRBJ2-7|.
TGTGCCAGCAGTAGACAGAGGGACTACGAGCAGTACTTC
CASSRQRDYEQYF
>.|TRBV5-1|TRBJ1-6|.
TGCGCCAGCAGGGTAGGAGGGTCCTATAATTCACCCCTCCACTTT
CASRVGGSYNSPLHF
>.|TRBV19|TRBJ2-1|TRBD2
TGTGCCAGTAGTAAAGGGGGACTAGCGGGAGAGAGGGAGCAGTTCTTC
CASSKGGLAGEREQFF
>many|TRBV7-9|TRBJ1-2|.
TGTGCCAGCAGCGCCGGCTGGGGCTACACCTTC
CASSAGWGYTF
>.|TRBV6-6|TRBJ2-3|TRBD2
TGTGCCACCAGGCCGGGACTAGTTACCGATACGCAGTATTTT
CATRPGLVTDTQYF
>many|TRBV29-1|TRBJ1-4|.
TGCAGCGTTGAGTGGCAGGCGGGAGAAAAACTGTTTTTT
CSVEWQAGEKLFF